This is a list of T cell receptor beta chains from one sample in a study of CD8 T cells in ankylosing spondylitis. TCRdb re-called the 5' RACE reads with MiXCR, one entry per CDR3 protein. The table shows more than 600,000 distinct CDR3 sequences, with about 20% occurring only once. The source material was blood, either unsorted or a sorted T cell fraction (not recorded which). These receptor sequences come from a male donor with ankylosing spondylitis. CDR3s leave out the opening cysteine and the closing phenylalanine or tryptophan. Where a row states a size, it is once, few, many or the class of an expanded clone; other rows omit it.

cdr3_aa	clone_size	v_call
SAPGQGADQPQH	many	TRBV20-1
SVETGVYSYEQY	NA	TRBV29-1
ASSLAGEGPNTEAF	many	TRBV7-9
SATKDRGYEQY	NA	TRBV20-1
ASSLVLRPFGQGETEAF	NA	TRBV28
ASSPNSGANVLT	many	TRBV7-2
ASSEGGYEQY	few	TRBV2
ASSLRWRGEGGEQY	few	TRBV28
ASSARDSSTGETQY	NA	TRBV7-2
SVDGQGAFSAEAF	few	TRBV29-1
SARDRQGVLITEAF	few	TRBV20-1
ASSSGTEFNEQF	NA	TRBV5-6
SVVGGGTSSYEQY	few	TRBV29-1
ASSLDSRNEQY	NA	TRBV7-9
ASSLFGGGRGYNEQF	NA	TRBV11-3
ASSQDGAGEQY	NA	TRBV4-1
SAREGRAYNSPLH	few	TRBV20-1
ASSSASGGPSETQY	NA	TRBV7-6
ASSLEGPAEQY	NA	TRBV5-1
ASSPGQGGLDPQY	NA	TRBV7-3
ASSQTGVEQY	few	TRBV4-2
ASSQQYGGPQYNEQF	NA	TRBV4-1
ASSQSSGGRVEITYNEQF	few	TRBV4-1
ASRAAGALYNEQF	few	TRBV7-2
ASSYRRLGTHEQY	NA	TRBV6-2/TRBV6-3
ASSLPSYEQY	many	TRBV5-1